This T cell receptor (beta chain) is from a study of blood T cell repertoires in COVID-19. TCRdb's table, derived via immunoSEQ multiplex PCR, lists solely in-frame clones and lacks some. The table includes approximately 400,000 clones, approximately 91% detected once. The ends were cut back, 5 bases at V and 8 bases at J, with 9 bases in the middle. CDR1 and CDR2 (germline): SQVTM, ANQGSEA. The CDR3 is 10 amino acids. This clone was counted once. The sequencing input was PBMCs or T cells enriched from blood (not recorded which). V and J are TRBV29-1 and TRBJ1-2; D is uncertain. This receptor was taken from a woman aged 35 to 49 who had been exposed to COVID-19. The CDR3: CSVTDGGYTF. In nucleotides, the CDR3 is TGCAGCGTTACAGACGGCGGCTACACCTTC.